The 21 T cell receptor beta chains below come from one sample, sequenced in a study of T cells after yellow fever vaccination. One entry per CDR3 protein results from TCRdb running MiXCR on the 5' RACE reads. The data show 230,000 or so distinct CDR3 sequences, about 3.5% seen once. This specimen was PBMCs, taken 15 days after the yellow fever booster vaccination. The receptor source for this set is a man between 18 and 29 years old who received the YFV17D yellow fever vaccine.

This clonotype showed up many times. This chain connects TRBV6-6 to TRBJ1-6, with D hard to call. This CDR3 spans 12 amino acids. Trimming took 2 bases from V and 14 from J, leaving 10 bases between them. CDR1 and CDR2 from the germline V gene are MNHNY and SVGAGI (reference sequence). The CDR3 protein is CASSYDGFTLHF. In DNA form, the CDR3 reads TGTGCCAGCAGTTACGACGGATTCACCCTCCACTTT.

This clonotype has a count of ten or more. The chain links TRBV5-6 to TRBJ2-1; 8 bases match TRBD2. The V gene's germline CDR1 is SGHDT and CDR2 YYEEEE. The CDR3 has 17 amino acids. Unmatched junction bases numbered 13, after V lost 4 bases and J lost 4 bases. CDR3 nucleotide sequence: TGTGCCAGCAGCCTTCTTGTTAGAGCGGGGGAGTACAATGAGCAGTTCTTC. Its protein product is CASSLLVRAGEYNEQFF.

In its sample, this clonotype was seen a few times. V and J are TRBV6-5 and TRBJ1-2; 9 bases are shared with TRBD1. Germline loops: CDR1 MNHEY, CDR2 SVGAGI. V dropped 2 bases and J dropped 8; count of bases not matched to a gene: 6. CDR3 length: 14 amino acids. The CDR3 nucleotides read TGTGCCAGCAGTTACCAGGGACAGGGAAGGGGCTACACCTTC. Translated, it gives CASSYQGQGRGYTF.

This clonotype was seen many times. CDR3 protein: CASSPLAAGGQDEQFF. For the CDR3, the DNA is TGCGCCAGCAGCCCCTTGGCGGCGGGGGGGCAGGATGAGCAGTTCTTC. The genes are TRBV5-1 and TRBJ2-1; 9 positions match TRBD2. V shed 4 bases and J 8 bases; nucleotides not matched to a gene: 13. Per germline, CDR1 SGHRS and CDR2 YFSETQ. CDR3 length: 16 residues.

In this sample, this clonotype turned up many times. V usage is TRBV20-1 and J usage is TRBJ1-3; perhaps TRBD1 as D (6 bases). Trimming took off 2 bases at V and 4 bases at J, with 6 bases between the two ends. The CDR3 extends over 12 amino acids. Germline values: CDR1 DFQATT, CDR2 SNEGSKA (reference sequence). Written as DNA, the CDR3 is TGCAGTGCTAGACAGGGGGGAAACACCATATATTTT. As protein: CSARQGGNTIYF.

This clonotype appeared many times. This chain links TRBV7-3 with TRBJ1-5; maybe TRBD1 (5 bases). Per the germline V gene, CDR1 is SGHTA and CDR2 is FQGTGA. V dropped 0 bases and J dropped 0 bases, with 15 bases sitting between them. The CDR3 runs 18 residues. The CDR3 nucleotides are TGTGCCAGCAGCTTAACGGGGGGTATAAAGACTAGCAATCAGCCCCAGCATTTT. Amino acids: CASSLTGGIKTSNQPQHF.

The J gene is TRBJ2-1, the V gene TRBV20-1, with a possible D match to TRBD1 (5 bases). CDR3 length: 14 residues. Trimming cost V 6 bases and J 3 bases, with 15 bases left between them. CDR1 and CDR2 from the germline V gene are DFQATT and SNEGSKA (reference sequence). CDR3 nucleotides: TGCAGTGCCCCAGGGATTTTTGGCTACAATGAGCAGTTCTTC. It yields the protein CSAPGIFGYNEQFF.

This clonotype was counted ten times or more. This sequence joins TRBV6-5 and TRBJ1-6; 7 nucleotides match TRBD1. CDR1 MNHEY and CDR2 SVGAGI come from the germline V gene. This CDR3 contains 16 residues. The V gene end was trimmed by 0 bases and the J gene end by 7 bases; junction bases not matched to a gene: 6. The CDR3: CASSYSRTGRNSPLHF. CDR3 in DNA: TGTGCCAGCAGTTACTCGAGGACAGGACGAAATTCACCCCTCCACTTT.

As concerns this clonotype: A read error may explain this, as a much larger clone is one base away. The chain has TRBV28 and TRBJ1-4; D is perhaps TRBD1 (5 bases). The germline gives CDR1 MDHEN, CDR2 SYDVKM. The CDR3 consists of 16 residues. The CDR3 region is CDSSLFGATTNEKLFF. CDR3 DNA: TGTGACAGCAGTTTATTTGGGGCGACAACTAATGAAAAACTGTTTTTT.

This clonotype was counted at least ten times. V gene TRBV5-6 combines with J gene TRBJ2-2; D remains unclear. The CDR3 extends over 16 amino acids. The germline V and J ends were trimmed by 4 bases and 6 bases, with 19 bases remaining between them. Germline values: CDR1 SGHDT, CDR2 YYEEEE. This CDR3 is CASSPGNGLCPGELFF. For the CDR3, the DNA is TGTGCCAGCAGCCCGGGCAACGGCCTGTGTCCCGGGGAGCTGTTTTTT.

Ten or more counts support this clonotype. The DNA of the CDR3 is TGTGCCAGCAGCACCGACCCACCTGGGTCCTACGAGCAGTACTTC. It codes for CASSTDPPGSYEQYF. The chain links TRBV7-9 to TRBJ2-7; the D is unclear. The CDR3 sequence is 15 residues long. Germline loops: CDR1 SEHNR, CDR2 FQNEAQ (reference sequence). V lost 5 bases and J lost 1, with 15 bases in between.

This clonotype was detected ten times or more. The gene calls are TRBV28 and TRBJ1-3; D may be TRBD1 (6 bases). Germline CDR1 and CDR2: MDHEN and SYDVKM. The CDR3 is made up of 15 amino acids. V was shortened by 2 bases and J by 4 bases, with 12 bases between the two germline ends. CDR3 sequence: CASSLAGAQGNTIYF. CDR3 DNA: TGTGCCAGCAGTTTAGCAGGGGCTCAAGGAAACACCATATATTTT. Combining the CDR3 with reference TRBV28 and TRBJ1-3 gives the whole variable domain DVKVTQSSRYLVKRTGEKVFLECVQDMDHENMFWYRQDPGLGLRLIYFSYDVKMKEKGDIPEGYSVSREKKERFSLILESASTNQTSMYLCASSLAGAQGNTIYFGEGSWLTVV.

This clonotype was detected ten times or more. V and J are TRBV6-4 and TRBJ2-1; no reliable D call. Looked up from germline, CDR1 is MRHNA and CDR2 is SNTAGT. V lost 2 bases to trimming and J lost 6 bases, with 11 bases between them. The CDR3 is 14 amino acids. The chain's CDR3 is CASSDGYSFNEQFF. The DNA for the CDR3 is TGTGCCAGCAGTGACGGGTATAGTTTCAATGAGCAGTTCTTC.

This clonotype has at least ten counts. The chain combines TRBV12-3 or TRBV12-4 with TRBJ1-3; D might be TRBD1 (5 bases). With 4 bases removed from V and 5 bases from J, the gap between germline ends came to 21 bases. The CDR3 runs to 17 residues. CDR3 region: CASSSTSTERGRNTIYF. The CDR3 DNA reads TGTGCCAGCAGTTCCACCTCTACGGAGAGGGGAAGAAACACCATATATTTT.

This clonotype was recorded at least ten times. V gene TRBV5-1 combines with J gene TRBJ1-1; D unclear. Deletions cut 0 bases from V and 10 bases from J, with 13 bases between. The CDR3 is 13 amino acids. Germline CDR1 is SGHRS and CDR2 is YFSETQ. Here the CDR3 reads CASSLGTSNLAFF. For the CDR3, the DNA is TGCGCCAGCAGCTTGGGGACCTCAAACTTAGCTTTCTTT.

This clonotype was picked up many times. V usage is TRBV6-2 or TRBV6-3 and J usage is TRBJ1-2, with 8 bases aligning to TRBD1. V dropped 4 bases and J dropped 5; count of bases not matched to a gene: 9. The CDR3 has 15 residues. Germline V gene sequence: CDR1 MNHEY, CDR2 SVGEGT. DNA for the CDR3: TGTGCCAGCAGTTCAAAAGGACAGGGCAAATATGGCTACACCTTC. Its translation is CASSSKGQGKYGYTF.

This clonotype was recorded at least ten times. V usage is TRBV4-1 and J usage is TRBJ1-4, with 9 bases fitting TRBD1. Germline-derived CDR1 and CDR2 are MGHRA and YSYEKL. This CDR3 spans 16 amino acids. V was clipped by 0 bases and J by 12 bases; unmatched bases: 11. The CDR3 nucleotides read TGCGCCAGCAGCCAAGATGAAACAGGGGGCGAAAAAGAACTGTTTTTT. This sequence encodes CASSQDETGGEKELFF.

Ten or more counts support this clonotype. This sequence joins TRBV6-1 and TRBJ1-5; 8 positions agree with TRBD1. Germline CDR1 is MNHNS and CDR2 is SASEGT. The CDR3 has 14 residues. The V segment lost 6 bases and the J segment 6 bases; nucleotides outside the gene matches: 7. The CDR3 here is CASSKAGGGQPQHF. In DNA, the CDR3 is TGTGCCAGCAGCAAAGCAGGGGGCGGTCAGCCCCAGCATTTT.

This clonotype was counted ten times or more. This chain connects TRBV4-1 to TRBJ2-5; D may be TRBD2 (7 bases). Trimming pared 4 bases from V and 4 bases from J, leaving 22 bases between. CDR1 is MGHRA and CDR2 is YSYEKL in the germline V gene. The CDR3 totals 17 residues. DNA for the CDR3: TGCGCCAGCAGCCGCTCTCCTCCGGGGGGCGGATTAGAGACCCAGTACTTC. This sequence encodes CASSRSPPGGGLETQYF.

This clonotype was observed at least ten times. At one of its ends the junction is not consistent with the germline gene, which may arise from a read error. The V call is TRBV5-1, the J call TRBJ1-1; no definite D call. This CDR3 is built from 14 residues. CDR1 is SGHRS and CDR2 is YFSETQ in the germline V gene. CDR3 sequence reads: CSSSLEVIGNEAFF. Here the CDR3 DNA reads TGCTCCAGCAGCTTGGAGGTGATAGGGAATGAAGCTTTCTTT.

This clonotype was found many times. This sequence joins TRBV6-5 and TRBJ1-3, with D unclear. Trimming took off 2 bases at V and 0 bases at J, with 14 bases between the two ends. This CDR3 contains 17 residues. Germline V gene lookup returns CDR1 MNHEY and CDR2 SVGAGI. CDR3 residues: CASSYASVSYSGNTIYF. In nucleotides, the CDR3 is TGTGCCAGCAGTTACGCCTCGGTTTCTTACTCTGGAAACACCATATATTTT.